This record looks at one T cell receptor (beta chain) sequence and its context. The data derive from a study of T cell changes during pregnancy in multiple sclerosis. J gave up 6 bases and V 7 bases, and 3 bases lay outside the gene matches. This CDR3 has 12 amino acids. Looked up from germline, CDR1 is MNHEY and CDR2 is SVGAGI. Clones were sequenced by immunoSEQ multiplex PCR, and TCRdb holds only the in-frame ones, with some missing. In the table there are around 80,000 clones, 90% to 95% of which are singletons. This TCR was sampled from a female donor with multiple sclerosis, enrolled in a pregnancy study. The material was peripheral blood, obtained before pregnancy. The chain is built from TRBV6-5 and TRBJ1-2; 9 bases align to TRBD1. CDR3 in amino acids: CASTGDRDGYTF. CDR3 bases: TGTGCCAGCACCGGGGACAGGGATGGCTACACCTTC.